This TCR beta chain was sequenced in a study of cytomegalovirus exposure and HLA in healthy donors. Worth noting for this clone: Its antigen is as yet unknown.

PCR was performed using 60 Vbeta and 13 Jbeta primers. The data were produced by immunoSEQ multiplex PCR, yet TCRdb's version contains in-frame clones alone and is incomplete. Here the sample spans tens of thousands of clones, roughly 74% being singletons. Study-level points and caveats: Sequencing likely produced, as an artifact, a cluster of highly shared sequence variants. The study carried out a later analysis of TCR beta sequences. It associated roughly 17,000 of them with specific HLA alleles at a false discovery rate of 0.05.

This CDR3 contains 15 residues. CDR1 is MGHDK and CDR2 is SYGVNS in the germline V gene. V shed 5 bases, J shed 9 bases, and the junction held 5 bases outside the gene matches. Input material: PBMCs. The receptor was isolated from a man in his forties in good health and CMV-seronegative. J is TRBJ2-1 and V is TRBV25-1; TRBD2 matches at 15 bases. CDR3: CASSRTSGGAGEQFF. The CDR3 nucleotides are TGTGCCAGCAGTCGGACTAGCGGGGGGGCCGGTGAGCAGTTCTTC.